This is a list of T cell receptor beta chains from one sample in a study of T cell changes during pregnancy in multiple sclerosis. The protocol was immunoSEQ multiplex PCR, while the TCRdb copy is restricted to in-frame clones and leaves out a portion. This table holds 85,000 to 130,000 clones, just under 95% found once. The sample here was peripheral blood, taken after pregnancy. These receptors were taken from a female donor with multiple sclerosis, enrolled in a pregnancy study. The CDR3 runs from the conserved cysteine through the conserved F or W. The order of the fields is V gene, J gene, CDR3 protein.

TRBV5-1	TRBJ2-1	CASSLGGTGSPNEQFF
TRBV5-4	TRBJ2-7	CASSPGGSGAHYEQYF
TRBV30	TRBJ1-1	CAWAPARNTEAFF
TRBV11-2	TRBJ1-2	CASALFQDIYGYTF
TRBV19	TRBJ1-4	CASSKQGITNEKLFF
TRBV2	TRBJ2-7	CASSPNGSYEQYF
TRBV11-2	TRBJ2-3	CASSPSPGGSGDTQYF
TRBV7-9	TRBJ2-7	CASSRGYEQYF
TRBV6-1	TRBJ2-7	CASSHSGQVYEQYF
TRBV11-3	TRBJ2-2	CASSPSGTNTGELFF
TRBV5-6	TRBJ1-2	CASSLVDRDDGYTF
TRBV5-1	TRBJ1-1	CASSSQGGNTEAFF
TRBV28	TRBJ1-3	CASSKGHSGYTIYF
TRBV4-2	TRBJ2-3	CASSQETSGRVALGTDTQYF
TRBV5-1	TRBJ2-7	CASSPRTSGTYEQYF
TRBV6-1	TRBJ2-1	CASSEAPGGSYNEQFF
TRBV30	TRBJ1-1	CAWSVGLMNTEAFF
TRBV27	TRBJ1-6	CASSLSRGHGSPLHF
TRBV5-6	TRBJ1-1	CASSFQDRVQTEAFF
TRBV27	TRBJ2-7	CASSLSGQGSYEQYF
TRBV27	TRBJ1-1	CASRPGQGIRGNTEAFF
TRBV5-1	TRBJ2-5	CASSLVTSGPETQYF